This T cell receptor (beta chain) was sequenced during a study of monozygotic twins with inflammatory bowel disease. Concerning this clonotype itself: The target antigen is unknown.

Study conclusions and caveats: Especially where disease activity was present, IBD patients had fewer clonotypes in common with others than healthy twins did. A reduction in TCRbeta diversity (inverse Simpson) was seen in IBD patients relative to healthy co-twins.

Total RNA input per TCR library was around 3,500 ng. Each CDR3 protein gets one entry in TCRdb, which reprocessed the 5' RACE reads and gives no DNA. The table for this sample gives around 370,000 distinct CDR3 sequences. Germline V gene lookup returns CDR1 KGHSH and CDR2 LQKENI. This CDR3 contains 16 residues. The sample consisted of blood. This sequence was found in a human donor with ulcerative colitis or Crohn's disease, or a healthy co-twin of an affected twin (not recorded which). This chain uses TRBV18 with TRBJ2-1; the TRBD1 assignment by TCRdb is unverifiable without DNA. The chain's CDR3 is CASSLLQGVTYNEQFF. Full variable domain (outside the CDR3, taken from reference TRBV18 and TRBJ2-1): NAGVMQNPRHLVRRRGQEARLRCSPMKGHSHVYWYRQLPEEGLKFMVYLQKENIIDESGMPKERFSAEFPKEGPSILRIQQVVRGDSAAYFCASSLLQGVTYNEQFFGPGTRLTVL.